These T cell receptor beta chains were read from a single sample in a study of blood T cell repertoires in COVID-19. Sequencing was performed with immunoSEQ multiplex PCR; in TCRdb, only in-frame clones are kept and a portion is missing. Here the sample spans under 250,000 clones, 82% being singletons. The specimen sequenced was peripheral blood. The receptors come from a woman aged 70 to 79 with COVID-19, enrolled during active disease. The CDR3 runs from the conserved cysteine through the conserved F or W. The D gene is left open where the match is weak. The size of a clone is reported for some rows only, either as once, few or many, or as a class for expanded clones.

d_call clone_size j_call v_call cdr3_nt cdr3_aa
- - TRBJ2-7 TRBV5-4 TGTGCCAGCAGCTTGACAGGGTACGAGCAGTACTTC CASSLTGYEQYF
- few TRBJ1-4 TRBV5-1 TGCGCCAGCAGCCCGCAAGGGGGTAATGAAAAACTGTTTTTT CASSPQGGNEKLFF
- - TRBJ1-1 TRBV30 TGTGCCTGGTCTTCTAGCATGGGCAGGAACACTGAAGCTTTCTTT CAWSSSMGRNTEAFF
- - TRBJ1-5 TRBV6-5 TGTGCCAGCAGTTCACAGGGAACGCCCAATCAGCCCCAGCATTTT CASSSQGTPNQPQHF
TRBD2 - TRBJ2-1 TRBV9 TGTGCCAGCAGCGTAGACGGGACTAGCGGATACAATGAGCAGTTCTTC CASSVDGTSGYNEQFF
TRBD1 - TRBJ1-2 TRBV19 TGTGCCAGTAGCAGGGACAGGTCCTATGGCTACACCTTC CASSRDRSYGYTF
TRBD1 - TRBJ1-2 TRBV20-1 TGCAGTGCCCCGGGACAGGGGGCGCGGTATTTC CSAPGQGARYF
TRBD1 - TRBJ1-2 TRBV7-9 TGTGCCAGCAGCGCGTCCGGGACAGGGGTAACCTGGAGCTACACCTTC CASSASGTGVTWSYTF
- - TRBJ2-3 TRBV18 TGTGCCAGCTCACCTCCTACGCGCGTGAATACGCAGTATTTT CASSPPTRVNTQYF
- few TRBJ2-2 TRBV7-2 TGTGCCAGCAGCTTGGCAGGGAACACCGGGGAGCTGTTTTTT CASSLAGNTGELFF
- few TRBJ2-2 TRBV7-3 TGTGCCAGCAGCCCCCCCGGCGCGGAGCATGGCACCGGGGAGCTGTTTTTT CASSPPGAEHGTGELFF
- few TRBJ2-6 TRBV18 TGTGCCAGCTCACCACTTCCCGTAAGCCTCTCTGGGGCCAACGTCCTGACTTTC CASSPLPVSLSGANVLTF
TRBD1 once TRBJ1-1 TRBV6-5 TGTGCCAGCAGTTACAGGGGGCCGAACACTGAAGCTTTCTTT CASSYRGPNTEAFF
TRBD1 - TRBJ1-3 TRBV28 TGTGCCAGCGCCCTAGGGGGGGGACAGGGCTGGAACACCATATATTTT CASALGGGQGWNTIYF
TRBD1 - TRBJ1-1 TRBV5-1 TGCGCCAGCAGCCCGGGACAGGGGATGAACACTGAAGCTTTCTTT CASSPGQGMNTEAFF
TRBD1 - TRBJ1-1 TRBV20-1 TGCAGTGCTAGTCGCCGGGACAGGATCATCGGCGAAGCTTTCTTT CSASRRDRIIGEAFF
TRBD2 once TRBJ2-3 TRBV7-9 TGTGCCAGCAGCCCCGGGGAGGGGAGAAGCGCAGATACGCAGTATTTT CASSPGEGRSADTQYF
TRBD2 - TRBJ2-1 TRBV7-2 TGTGCCAGCAGCTTAGTTGGCGGGAGAGGGGTTAATGAGCAGTTCTTC CASSLVGGRGVNEQFF
- - TRBJ2-7 TRBV28 TGTGCCAGCGGGGGGAACAGCGTCTACGAGCAGTACTTC CASGGNSVYEQYF
- - TRBJ2-1 TRBV28 TGTGCCAGCAGTCATCAGAAGGGGCAGGCAAATTACAATGAGCAGTTCTTC CASSHQKGQANYNEQFF
TRBD1 - TRBJ1-5 TRBV18 TGTGCCAGCTCACCGGGGACAGATCAGCCCCAGCATTTT CASSPGTDQPQHF
TRBD2 few TRBJ2-1 TRBV18 TGTGCCAGCTTACGGACTAGCGGGTACAATGAGCAGTTCTTC CASLRTSGYNEQFF
- - TRBJ2-7 TRBV7-2 TGTGCCAGCAGCTTAGGACAGGGAGGCTACGAGCAGTACTTC CASSLGQGGYEQYF
- - TRBJ1-5 TRBV19 TGTGCCAGTAGTATAAACGGGTGGCAGGGGAATCAGCCCCAGCATTTT CASSINGWQGNQPQHF
- - TRBJ1-1 TRBV4-1 TGCGCCAGCAGCCACGTTGACAGAGACAACACTGAAGCTTTCTTT CASSHVDRDNTEAFF
- - TRBJ1-2 TRBV9 TGTGCCAGCAGCGCAGAGGCAGGGCACCATGGCTACACCTTC CASSAEAGHHGYTF
- - TRBJ1-1 TRBV9 TGTGCCAGCAGCCCGAGGTTTGGGACTGAAGCTTTCTTT CASSPRFGTEAFF
TRBD2 - TRBJ2-3 TRBV5-1 TGCGCCAGCCAATCTAGCGGGCGGTCAGATACGCAGTATTTT CASQSSGRSDTQYF
- - TRBJ1-1 TRBV19 TGTGCCAGTAGTGCGGTATTGGGGGCCACTGAAGCTTTCTTT CASSAVLGATEAFF
- - TRBJ2-7 TRBV18 TGTGCCAGCTCACCCACCACAGGGATGTTATCCCTATTC CASSPTTGMLSLF
TRBD1 - TRBJ2-7 TRBV6-6 TGTGCCAGCAGGGCCAGACAGGGGGCCTACGAGCAGTACTTC CASRARQGAYEQYF
- - TRBJ1-4 TRBV21-1 TGTGCCAGCAGCAAAGATCGCCCCCCGGGGGAAAAACTGTTTTTT CASSKDRPPGEKLFF
- - TRBJ2-3 TRBV5-6 TGTGCCAGCAGCTTTCGCAGGGGATCGGATACGCAGTATTTT CASSFRRGSDTQYF
- - TRBJ1-2 TRBV28 TGTGCCAGCAGTTTATCGGGGGGTACAGTAAGGGGCTACACCTTC CASSLSGGTVRGYTF
- - TRBJ2-2 TRBV9 TGTGCCAGCAGCGTTACGGGAGTGGGCACCGGGGAGCTGTTTTTT CASSVTGVGTGELFF
- - TRBJ2-3 TRBV28 TGTGCCAGCAGCCCCGGAGGGCACACAGATACGCAGTATTTT CASSPGGHTDTQYF
- - TRBJ1-6 TRBV27 TGTGCCAGCAGTTTAGGGCAGCTCTATAATTCACCCCTCCACTTT CASSLGQLYNSPLHF